The sequence of this T cell receptor (beta chain) was determined in a study of patients and donors after allogeneic stem cell transplantation. TCRdb reprocessed the RT-PCR reads via MiXCR and lists one record per CDR3 protein. The table has about 40,000 distinct CDR3 sequences, roughly 30% seen once. The V and J ends lost 1 base and 5 bases respectively, with 5 bases between them. CDR3 length: 11 amino acids. CDR1 is DFQATT and CDR2 is SNEGSKA in the germline V gene (reference sequence). Source material: blood, either unsorted or a sorted T cell fraction (not recorded which). The sequence came from a human donor who was either an allogeneic HSCT recipient or a stem cell or donor lymphocyte infusion donor (not recorded which). It is not recorded whose cells these are; they may come from a transplant donor. This chain links TRBV20-1 with TRBJ1-2; no reliable D call. The CDR3: CSARGQYGYTF. The CDR3 DNA follows: TGCAGTGCTAGAGGCCAGTATGGCTACACCTTC.